This record looks at one T cell receptor beta chain sequence and its context. Antigen specificity is unknown. Here immunoSEQ multiplex PCR was the method, and the copy in TCRdb shows in-frame clones only, minus some. The sample contains some 15,000 clones, more than 80% of which appear only once. V trimming: 3 bases; J trimming: 1 base; junction bases outside the gene matches: 3. Germline loops: CDR1 MNHNS, CDR2 SASEGT. The CDR3 has 15 residues. The data stem from a study of T cells in localized non-small cell lung cancer. Regarding the study as a whole: There were a median 57 of the top 100 tumor clones appearing in adjacent lung. Investigators sequenced only a single tumor region, leaving heterogeneity possible. Clonality of T cells reached its maximum in uninvolved adjacent lung, surpassing tumor.

The clonotype originates from a woman aged 35-75 years with stage I lung adenocarcinoma. The source was peripheral blood, collected before any cancer treatment. V is TRBV6-1 and J is TRBJ1-1; 9 nucleotides agree with TRBD1. The CDR3 is CASSDSGQGNTEAFF. The CDR3 region has the DNA TGTGCCAGCAGTGATTCGGGACAGGGGAACACTGAAGCTTTCTTT.